The text below deals with one TCR beta chain. Memory CD4+ cells were defined as CD4+CD45RO+CD25-. Each CDR3 protein gets one entry after TCRdb re-called the 5' RACE reads with MiXCR. The sample contains about 57,000 distinct CDR3 sequences, around 28% of which appear only once. The CDR3 runs to 14 residues. V was shortened by 2 bases and J by 2 bases, with 9 bases between the two germline ends. The clonotype originates from a female donor with breast cancer. Sequencing used tumor-infiltrating memory CD4+ T cells sorted from the breast tumor. Regarding subset: memory CD4+ T cells, CD4+CD45RO+CD25-. The V gene is TRBV12-3 or TRBV12-4, the J gene TRBJ2-5; unclear D gene. The CDR3 coding sequence is TGTGCCAGCAGTTTAAGGCGCAGGCAAGAGACCCAGTACTTC. This gives the protein CASSLRRRQETQYF.